The next 3 T cell receptor beta chains were all read from a single sample in a study of naive and memory T cell subsets. Two oligonucleotides, mixed equimolar, formed the beta constant-region primer covering TRBC1 and TRBC2. Four rounds of PCR amplified the ligated cDNA using nested alpha and beta constant-region primers plus SP2. MiXCR, applied by TCRdb to the UMI-ligation and nested PCR reads, yields one record per CDR3 protein. The sample lists 8,500 to 10,000 distinct CDR3 sequences; 5.5% to 6.5% were seen once. Input material: CD4+ TEMRA cells from blood. Specified subset: effector memory re-expressing CD45RA, CD45RA+ CD27-. These receptors all come from a human donor in good health.

This clonotype was recorded many times. The CDR3 region is CASELKNTEAFF. In DNA form, the CDR3 reads TGTGCCAGCGAGCTAAAGAACACTGAAGCTTTCTTT. The chain joins TRBV6-6 to TRBJ1-1; D is undetermined. The CDR3 covers 12 residues. Trimming removed 8 bases at V and 1 base at J, with 8 bases between. CDR1 MNHNY and CDR2 SVGAGI come from the germline V gene (reference sequence).

This clonotype was counted ten times or more. The J gene is TRBJ2-1, the V gene TRBV2; D gene unclear. Trimming stripped 5 bases from V and 0 bases from J, with 11 bases between. Germline V gives CDR1 SNHLY, CDR2 FYNNEI. CDR3 length: 15 amino acids. The CDR3 sequence: CASSKSWSSYNEQFF. CDR3 nucleotides: TGTGCCAGCAGTAAAAGCTGGAGCTCCTACAATGAGCAGTTCTTC. Filled out from reference TRBV2 and TRBJ2-1, the complete variable domain reads EPEVTQTPSHQVTQMGQEVILRCVPISNHLYFYWYRQILGQKVEFLVSFYNNEISEKSEIFDDQFSVERPDGSNFTLKIRSTKLEDSAMYFCASSKSWSSYNEQFFGPGTRLTVL.

At least ten counts were recorded for this clonotype. The chain employs TRBV18 and TRBJ2-7; tentative D call: TRBD2 (5 bases). In germline, CDR1 is KGHSH, CDR2 LQKENI. V was pared by 8 bases and J by 0 bases, with 11 bases between. This CDR3 has 13 residues. CDR3 residues: CASARENSYEQYF. The CDR3 nucleotides are TGTGCCAGCGCCCGGGAAAACTCCTACGAGCAGTACTTC.